This entry lists 28 T cell receptor beta chains sequenced from one sample in a study of cytomegalovirus exposure and HLA in healthy donors. Researchers ran the PCR with 60 Vbeta and 13 Jbeta primers. Generated by immunoSEQ multiplex PCR, the TCRdb table keeps only in-frame clones and is missing some. The sample contains 80,000 to 100,000 clones, about 81% of which appear only once. Sequencing input: PBMCs. These receptors all come from a man aged 18 to 30 in good health and CMV-seropositive.

This clone was recorded once. J is TRBJ2-5 and V is TRBV2; a possible D gene is TRBD1 (6 bases). Germline V lookup: CDR1 SNHLY, CDR2 FYNNEI. V was trimmed by 10 bases and J by 1 base, leaving 10 bases between them. CDR3 length: 12 amino acids. The CDR3 region is CAITGSQETQYF. The CDR3 DNA sequence: TGTGCCATCACAGGGTCCCAAGAGACCCAGTACTTC. The variable domain in full, with the rest retrieved from reference TRBV2 and TRBJ2-5, is EPEVTQTPSHQVTQMGQEVILRCVPISNHLYFYWYRQILGQKVEFLVSFYNNEISEKSEIFDDQFSVERPDGSNFTLKIRSTKLEDSAMYFCAITGSQETQYFGPGTRLLVL.

This clone was counted between two and nine times. The chain is built from TRBV28 and TRBJ2-7, with D tentatively TRBD1 (5 bases). Germline V lookup: CDR1 MDHEN, CDR2 SYDVKM. The germline V and J ends were trimmed by 3 bases and 2 bases, with 11 bases remaining between them. The CDR3 is 14 residues long. CDR3 loop: CASSLPGNPYEQYF. The CDR3 bases are TGTGCCAGCAGTTTGCCAGGGAACCCCTACGAGCAGTACTTC.

This clone appeared a few times. A far larger clone is one nucleotide away, so this likely arose from a read error. The identical CDR3 is also encoded by other nucleotide sequences in the sample. V is TRBV5-6 and J is TRBJ2-5; 13 bases match TRBD2. The CDR3 consists of 16 residues. CDR1 and CDR2 (germline): SGHDT, YYEEEE. With V trimmed by 3 bases and J by 5 bases, 7 bases remained unmatched. The CDR3 protein is CASSSGLAGPHETQYF. Here the CDR3 DNA reads TGTGCCAGCAGCTCGGGACTAGCGGGGCCCCACGAGACCCAGTACTTC.

This CDR3 is CASSPVRQGSNYGYTF. The CDR3 DNA follows: TGTGCCAGCAGTCCGGTTAGACAGGGGTCTAACTATGGCTACACCTTC. This chain links TRBV28 with TRBJ1-2; TRBD1 aligns across 8 bases. V lost 5 bases to trimming and J lost 0 bases; unmatched junction nucleotides: 8. The CDR3 runs to 16 residues. Germline CDR1 is MDHEN and CDR2 is SYDVKM.

The rearrangement joins TRBV2 to TRBJ1-4; no definite D call. CDR3 length: 12 amino acids. Germline lookup yields CDR1 SNHLY and CDR2 FYNNEI. V dropped 5 bases and J dropped 8 bases, with 9 bases sitting between them. This CDR3 reads CASSPAGEKLFF. The CDR3 region has the DNA TGTGCCAGCAGTCCCGCCGGGGAAAAACTGTTTTTT.

The rearrangement uses TRBV5-4 and TRBJ2-1, with D tentatively TRBD2 (5 bases). Germline CDR1 is SGHNT and CDR2 is YYREEE (reference sequence). The CDR3 has 14 residues. V lost 5 bases and J lost 7, with 16 bases in between. The CDR3 nucleotides are TGTGCCAGCAGTTCTATCGTCCCGGGGAATGAGCAGTTCTTC. It codes for CASSSIVPGNEQFF.

This clone was recorded once. The gene calls are TRBV7-9 and TRBJ1-2, with TRBD1 matching over 7 bases. The ends lost 2 bases at V and 4 bases at J; junction bases unmatched: 1. The CDR3 has 13 residues. The germline CDR1 and CDR2 sequences are SEHNR and FQNEAQ (reference sequence). CDR3 protein: CASSLKGAYGYTF. The CDR3 coding sequence is TGTGCCAGCAGCTTAAAGGGGGCCTATGGCTACACCTTC.

This chain connects TRBV11-2 to TRBJ2-7; a possible D gene is TRBD2 (5 bases). CDR3 length equals 13 residues. V shed 3 bases and J shed 2 bases, with 8 bases lying between them. Germline assignment: CDR1 SGHAT and CDR2 FQNNGV. CDR3 loop: CASSLGSPYEQYF. CDR3 sequence (DNA): TGTGCCAGCAGCTTGGGGAGCCCCTACGAGCAGTACTTC. The full variable domain, completed using reference TRBV11-2 and TRBJ2-7, is EAGVAQSPRYKIIEKRQSVAFWCNPISGHATLYWYQQILGQGPKLLIQFQNNGVVDDSQLPKDRFSAERLKGVDSTLKIQPAKLEDSAVYLCASSLGSPYEQYFGPGTRLTVT.

The chain employs TRBV5-1 and TRBJ2-3; 9 bases align to TRBD2. V lost 0 bases, J lost 6 bases, and 8 bases stayed unmatched. This CDR3 comprises 16 residues. CDR1 is SGHRS and CDR2 is YFSETQ in the germline V gene. The CDR3 reads CASSLEQRGAGDTQYF. The DNA for the CDR3 is TGCGCCAGCAGCTTGGAGCAGCGGGGGGCGGGGGATACGCAGTATTTT.

The chain combines TRBV7-9 with TRBJ2-5, with 8 nucleotides matching TRBD1. Germline CDR1 and CDR2: SEHNR and FQNEAQ (reference sequence). The CDR3 contains 15 residues. With 5 bases clipped from V and 5 bases from J, the junction kept 10 bases outside the gene matches. The CDR3 is CASSLGPGGGETQYF. In nucleotides, the CDR3 is TGTGCCAGCAGCCTGGGGCCAGGGGGCGGGGAGACCCAGTACTTC.

This chain uses TRBV27 with TRBJ1-4, with D possibly TRBD1 on 6 matching bases. CDR1 is MNHEY and CDR2 is SMNVEV in the germline V gene (reference sequence). The V and J ends lost 2 bases and 4 bases respectively, with 11 bases between them. The CDR3 totals 15 residues. The CDR3 is CASSLMGGGNEKLFF. CDR3 DNA sequence: TGTGCCAGCAGTTTAATGGGAGGGGGTAATGAAAAACTGTTTTTT. Combining the CDR3 with reference TRBV27 and TRBJ1-4 gives the whole variable domain EAQVTQNPRYLITVTGKKLTVTCSQNMNHEYMSWYRQDPGLGLRQIYYSMNVEVTDKGDVPEGYKVSRKEKRNFPLILESPSPNQTSLYFCASSLMGGGNEKLFFGSGTQLSVL.

The chain has TRBV5-1 and TRBJ1-4; the D gene is possibly TRBD1 (6 bases). The CDR3 extends over 15 amino acids. The V gene lost 3 bases and the J gene lost 5 bases, with 14 bases spanning the gap. The germline V gene encodes CDR1 SGHRS and CDR2 YFSETQ. CDR3 sequence reads: CASSSRGGGNEKLFF. The CDR3 DNA sequence: TGCGCCAGCAGCTCACGAGGGGGGGGAAATGAAAAACTGTTTTTT.

The chain combines TRBV7-6 with TRBJ2-1; 9 nucleotides align to TRBD1. The germline V gene has CDR1 SGHVS and CDR2 FNYEAQ. The CDR3 runs 14 residues. V was clipped by 9 bases and J by 4 bases; unmatched bases: 7. The CDR3 is CASSGTGNYNEQFF. CDR3 bases: TGTGCCAGTTCCGGGACAGGGAATTACAATGAGCAGTTCTTC.

The rearrangement joins TRBV30 to TRBJ1-6; 8 nucleotides match TRBD1. Germline CDR1 and CDR2: GTSNPN and SVGIG (reference sequence). V shed 0 bases and J 7 bases; nucleotides not matched to a gene: 2. The CDR3 runs 14 residues. CDR3 residues: CAWSVRQGNSPLHF. CDR3 nucleotide sequence: TGTGCCTGGAGTGTGAGACAGGGGAATTCACCCCTCCACTTT.

The chain is built from TRBV5-1 and TRBJ2-7; 9 positions match TRBD1. With 4 bases clipped from V and 2 bases from J, the junction kept 4 bases outside the gene matches. CDR1 SGHRS and CDR2 YFSETQ come from the germline V gene. The CDR3 has 14 amino acids. CDR3 region: CASSHGQGTYEQYF. The CDR3 DNA reads TGCGCCAGCAGCCACGGACAGGGGACCTACGAGCAGTACTTC.

This clone came up once. The genes are TRBV28 and TRBJ2-3; TRBD2 matches 13 bases. CDR1 and CDR2 (germline): MDHEN, SYDVKM. The V gene end was trimmed by 3 bases and the J gene end by 0 bases; junction bases not matched to a gene: 6. The CDR3 is made up of 18 amino acids. The CDR3 region has the DNA TGTGCCAGCAGTTTCGAAAGGACTAGCGGGAGTAGCACAGATACGCAGTATTTT. It specifies CASSFERTSGSSTDTQYF. The whole variable domain, remainder taken from reference TRBV28 and TRBJ2-3, is DVKVTQSSRYLVKRTGEKVFLECVQDMDHENMFWYRQDPGLGLRLIYFSYDVKMKEKGDIPEGYSVSREKKERFSLILESASTNQTSMYLCASSFERTSGSSTDTQYFGPGTRLTVL.

Here the CDR3 DNA reads TGTGCCAGCAGTCCCAACCGGGGGAACCAAGAGACCCAGTACTTC. Protein sequence: CASSPNRGNQETQYF. The V call is TRBV27, the J call TRBJ2-5, with D maybe TRBD2 (6 bases). The V and J ends lost 5 bases and 0 bases respectively, with 13 bases between them. The CDR3 covers 15 residues. Germline assignment: CDR1 MNHEY and CDR2 SMNVEV (reference sequence).

The chain is built from TRBV6-6 and TRBJ1-4, with 7 bases that match TRBD1. The germline gives CDR1 MNHNY, CDR2 SVGAGI (reference sequence). The CDR3 length is 15 residues. With V trimmed by 6 bases and J by 4 bases, 8 bases remained unmatched. The CDR3 nucleotides read TGTGCCAGCAGACTAAGAGGGGGCTTTAATGAAAAACTGTTTTTT. Translation: CASRLRGGFNEKLFF.

This clone was seen once. V gene TRBV7-3 combines with J gene TRBJ2-3, with D maybe TRBD1 (6 bases). CDR3 length equals 16 residues. With 5 bases removed from V and 1 base from J, the gap between germline ends came to 16 bases. Germline CDR1 reads SGHTA; CDR2 reads FQGTGA. This CDR3 reads CASSLGGSARTDTQYF. CDR3 bases: TGTGCCAGCAGCCTAGGGGGAAGCGCTCGCACAGATACGCAGTATTTT.

Comment on this clone: Other DNA sequences of this sample code for an identical CDR3. This sequence joins TRBV6-5 and TRBJ1-1, with D unresolved. The CDR3 is made up of 13 amino acids. Germline CDR1 MNHEY, CDR2 SVGAGI. Trimming stripped 7 bases from V and 3 bases from J, with 12 bases between. CDR3 sequence: CASTRRRDTEAFF. Here the CDR3 DNA reads TGTGCCAGCACCCGCCGTCGGGACACTGAAGCTTTCTTT.

This clone was detected only once. V gene TRBV30 combines with J gene TRBJ1-5; perhaps TRBD1 as D (5 bases). This CDR3 comprises 13 residues. The V gene's germline CDR1 is GTSNPN and CDR2 SVGIG (reference sequence). Trimming took 5 bases from V and 7 from J, leaving 15 bases between them. The CDR3, as DNA: TGTGCCTGGGGCAGGGTGAAGGGACAGCCCCAGCATTTT. Its protein product is CAWGRVKGQPQHF.

The chain recombines TRBV2 with TRBJ1-2; a possible D gene is TRBD1 (5 bases). Germline lookup yields CDR1 SNHLY and CDR2 FYNNEI. The V end lost 11 bases, the J end lost 4 bases, and 17 bases lay between the germline ends. This CDR3 comprises 13 residues. This CDR3 is CAGKIGGVYGYTF. DNA of the CDR3: TGTGCCGGCAAAATCGGGGGGGTCTATGGCTACACCTTC.

This clone was observed a few times. The V and J genes are TRBV19 and TRBJ1-6; no clear D gene. Trimming shortened V by 1 base and J by 7 bases, and 8 bases separated the two germline ends. Germline V gene data show CDR1 as LNHDA and CDR2 as SQIVND (reference sequence). The CDR3 is 14 residues long. CDR3 region: CASSIGQNNSPLHF. The CDR3 nucleotides read TGTGCCAGTAGTATAGGGCAGAACAATTCACCCCTCCACTTT.

V and J are TRBV10-3 and TRBJ1-1, with a possible D match to TRBD1 (6 bases). The V end was cut by 8 bases, the J end by 5 bases, with 12 bases between. The CDR3 runs to 12 residues. Germline CDR1 reads ENHRY; CDR2 reads SYGVKD. The CDR3 nucleotides read TGTGCCATCGGAACAGGGCGGACTGAAGCTTTCTTT. Protein sequence: CAIGTGRTEAFF.

The chain carries TRBV7-6 and TRBJ2-3, with 12 bases identical to TRBD2. Germline V lookup: CDR1 SGHVS, CDR2 FNYEAQ. Losses at the gene ends were 5 bases for V and 3 bases for J; bases not matched to a gene: 6. CDR3 size: 16 residues. CDR3 sequence: CASSAGLAGSTDTQYF. CDR3 sequence (DNA): TGTGCCAGCAGCGCCGGACTAGCGGGGAGTACAGATACGCAGTATTTT.

V usage is TRBV28 and J usage is TRBJ2-7, with D uncertain. The length of the CDR3 is 11 residues. Germline V lookup: CDR1 MDHEN, CDR2 SYDVKM. V lost 4 bases and J 4 bases, leaving 5 bases between the germline ends. The CDR3 reads CASSSQYEQYF. CDR3 DNA sequence: TGTGCCAGCAGTTCCCAGTACGAGCAGTACTTC.

V gene TRBV5-1 combines with J gene TRBJ1-6, with TRBD1 matching over 10 bases. From germline, CDR1 is SGHRS and CDR2 YFSETQ. This CDR3 comprises 16 residues. The J segment lost 7 bases and the V segment lost 0 bases, leaving 4 bases of the junction unmatched. In nucleotides, the CDR3 is TGCGCCAGCAGCTTGGAGGGACAGGGGACGAATTCACCCCTCCACTTT. Translation: CASSLEGQGTNSPLHF.

The chain employs TRBV6-1 and TRBJ1-6, with 8 bases matching TRBD1. The length of the CDR3 is 15 residues. With 8 bases clipped from V and 4 bases from J, the junction kept 7 bases outside the gene matches. Per the germline V gene, CDR1 is MNHNS and CDR2 is SASEGT. Written as DNA, the CDR3 is TGTGCCAGCCGACAGGACAGGGCGTATAATTCACCCCTCCACTTT. Protein sequence: CASRQDRAYNSPLHF.